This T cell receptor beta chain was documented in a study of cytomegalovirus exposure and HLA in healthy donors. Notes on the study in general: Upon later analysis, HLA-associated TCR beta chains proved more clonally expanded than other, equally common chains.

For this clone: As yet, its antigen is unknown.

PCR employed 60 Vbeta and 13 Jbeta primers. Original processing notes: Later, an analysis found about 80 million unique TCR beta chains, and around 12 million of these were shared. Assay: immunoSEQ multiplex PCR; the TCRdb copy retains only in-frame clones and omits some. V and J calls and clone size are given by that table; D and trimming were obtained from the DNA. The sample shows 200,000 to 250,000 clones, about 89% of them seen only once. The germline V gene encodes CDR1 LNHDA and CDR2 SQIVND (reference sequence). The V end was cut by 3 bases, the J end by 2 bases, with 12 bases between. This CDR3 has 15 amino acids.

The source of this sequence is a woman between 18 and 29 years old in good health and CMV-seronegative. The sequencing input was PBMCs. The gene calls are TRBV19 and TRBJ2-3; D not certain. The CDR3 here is CASSMSASYTDTQYF. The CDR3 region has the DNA TGTGCCAGTAGTATGTCAGCGAGCTACACAGATACGCAGTATTTT.